These 14 T cell receptor beta chains were sequenced from one sample in a study of T cells in tuberculosis. The assay was immunoSEQ multiplex PCR, and TCRdb's table has in-frame clones only and misses some. The sample has 85,000 to 90,000 clones, around 90% seen once; the top ten hold around 1.8%. Sorting used thawed, overnight-rested PBMC stained with anti-CD3, a viability dye and GMM-loaded CD1B tetramer. The lipid loaded on the CD1B tetramers was C32 glucose monomycolate from Rhodococcus equi. Specimen: CD1b-GMM tetramer-negative cells sorted from PBMCs. These receptors originate from an adult woman with latent tuberculosis.

J is TRBJ1-6 and V is TRBV13, with TRBD1 as a possible D gene (6 bases). Looked up from germline, CDR1 is PRHDT and CDR2 is FYEKMQ (reference sequence). The CDR3 runs to 20 residues. The V end lost 1 base, the J end lost 0 bases, and 19 bases lay between the germline ends. The CDR3 loop is CASSLDRAGTRSSYNSPLHF. CDR3 nucleotide sequence: TGTGCCAGCAGCTTAGACAGGGCCGGGACCCGGAGCTCCTATAATTCACCCCTCCACTTT.

The chain combines TRBV19 with TRBJ1-1; D remains ambiguous. CDR1 and CDR2 from the germline V gene are LNHDA and SQIVND (reference sequence). The CDR3 length is 16 residues. V shed 4 bases and J shed 4 bases, with 19 bases lying between them. In nucleotides, the CDR3 is TGTGCCAGTAGTAGCCAGGACGATCCGGGGATCACTGAAGCTTTCTTT. Its translation: CASSSQDDPGITEAFF.

This clone was counted once. The rearrangement uses TRBV28 and TRBJ2-5, with a possible D match to TRBD2 (7 bases). The CDR3 consists of 17 residues. CDR1 and CDR2 from the germline V gene are MDHEN and SYDVKM. Trimming removed 6 bases from V and 3 bases from J, with 23 bases in between. The CDR3 DNA reads as TGTGCCAGCAGCACCGACGAGCGGGGCGCAGGGGAAGAGACCCAGTACTTC. Translated: CASSTDERGAGEETQYF.

The chain has TRBV14 and TRBJ1-4, with 7 bases lining up with TRBD1. The CDR3 loop spans 16 amino acids. The germline CDR1 and CDR2 sequences are SGHDN and FVKESK. After removal of 1 base from V and 6 bases from J, the junction contained 8 bases not matched to a gene. This chain's CDR3 is CASSQVKGQADEKLFF. In DNA form, the CDR3 reads TGTGCCAGCAGCCAAGTGAAAGGACAGGCTGATGAAAAACTGTTTTTT. Full variable domain (outside the CDR3, taken from reference TRBV14 and TRBJ1-4): EAGVTQFPSHSVIEKGQTVTLRCDPISGHDNLYWYRRVMGKEIKFLLHFVKESKQDESGMPNNRFLAERTGGTYSTLKVQPAELEDSGVYFCASSQVKGQADEKLFFGSGTQLSVL.

The chain employs TRBV5-4 and TRBJ2-3, with TRBD2 matching 12 bases. CDR1 is SGHNT, CDR2 YYREEE, per germline (reference sequence). The CDR3 covers 18 residues. After removal of 0 bases from V and 6 bases from J, the junction contained 11 bases not matched to a gene. The CDR3 DNA reads as TGTGCCAGCAGCTTGGAACTTCCTAGCGGGGGGGCTTCCGATACGCAGTATTTT. Protein product: CASSLELPSGGASDTQYF.

The chain joins TRBV9 to TRBJ2-3; 9 positions agree with TRBD2. CDR3 length: 15 residues. Germline loops: CDR1 SGDLS, CDR2 YYNGEE. V was pared by 6 bases and J by 3 bases, with 8 bases of the junction left unmatched. DNA for the CDR3: TGTGCCAGCACCCGGACTAGCGTGGGGACAGATACGCAGTATTTT. Protein: CASTRTSVGTDTQYF.

The gene calls are TRBV19 and TRBJ1-2; 10 bases line up with TRBD1. CDR3 size: 17 residues. The junction had 13 bases not matched to a gene; V was cut back by 5 bases and J by 4 bases. Germline CDR1 LNHDA, CDR2 SQIVND (reference sequence). For the CDR3, the DNA is TGTGCCAGTAGTTACCCGGGACAGGGGCAACCTTCCTATGGCTACACCTTC. It encodes CASSYPGQGQPSYGYTF. The full variable domain, in which reference TRBV19 and TRBJ1-2 provide the parts outside the CDR3, is DGGITQSPKYLFRKEGQNVTLSCEQNLNHDAMYWYRQDPGQGLRLIYYSQIVNDFQKGDIAEGYSVSREKKESFPLTVTSAQKNPTAFYLCASSYPGQGQPSYGYTFGSGTRLTVV.

The V and J genes are TRBV2 and TRBJ1-6; no definite D call. The V and J ends lost 4 bases and 8 bases respectively, with 12 bases between them. Looked up from germline, CDR1 is SNHLY and CDR2 is FYNNEI. The CDR3 length is 14 residues. The CDR3 loop is CASSGPGEDSPLHF. The CDR3 DNA follows: TGTGCCAGCAGTGGCCCCGGGGAGGATTCACCCCTCCACTTT. The full variable domain, rest sourced from reference TRBV2 and TRBJ1-6, is EPEVTQTPSHQVTQMGQEVILRCVPISNHLYFYWYRQILGQKVEFLVSFYNNEISEKSEIFDDQFSVERPDGSNFTLKIRSTKLEDSAMYFCASSGPGEDSPLHFGNGTRLTVT.

The chain has TRBV5-1 and TRBJ1-2; D possibly corresponds to TRBD1 (5 bases). Germline V CDR1 and CDR2: SGHRS, YFSETQ. The CDR3 has 15 amino acids. V was trimmed by 5 bases and J by 5 bases, leaving 19 bases between them. The CDR3 is CASRIGHLQDYGYTF. The CDR3 DNA follows: TGCGCCAGCAGAATCGGACATCTGCAGGATTATGGCTACACCTTC. The complete variable domain, with remaining parts taken from reference TRBV5-1 and TRBJ1-2, reads KAGVTQTPRYLIKTRGQQVTLSCSPISGHRSVSWYQQTPGQGLQFLFEYFSETQRNKGNFPGRFSGRQFSNSRSEMNVSTLELGDSALYLCASRIGHLQDYGYTFGSGTRLTVV.

This chain uses TRBV13 with TRBJ1-3; possibly TRBD1 for D (5 bases). This CDR3 spans 16 amino acids. The germline CDR1 and CDR2 sequences are PRHDT and FYEKMQ (reference sequence). Trimming left V 4 bases short and J 2 bases short, with 15 bases between. The CDR3 DNA is TGTGCCAGCAGCTCGGGACCGGGAGTAGCTGGAAACACCATATATTTT. As protein: CASSSGPGVAGNTIYF.

The rearrangement joins TRBV29-1 to TRBJ1-2; 8 nucleotides line up with TRBD1. Losses at the gene ends were 2 bases for V and 7 bases for J; bases not matched to a gene: 9. Per the germline V gene, CDR1 is SQVTM and CDR2 is ANQGSEA. CDR3 length: 14 residues. The CDR3 DNA reads as TGCAGCGTTGAACCAACAGGGGGAATTGGTGGCTACACCTTC. Protein product: CSVEPTGGIGGYTF.

V usage is TRBV15 and J usage is TRBJ1-5; maybe TRBD1 (6 bases). Trimming shortened V by 1 base and J by 0 bases, and 19 bases separated the two germline ends. The CDR3 spans 19 residues. In germline, CDR1 is LNHNV, CDR2 YYDKDF (reference sequence). The CDR3 is CATSRVGGPGGSSNQPQHF. For the CDR3, the DNA is TGTGCCACCAGCAGAGTGGGGGGCCCGGGCGGGAGTAGCAATCAGCCCCAGCATTTT.

The V gene is TRBV28, the J gene TRBJ2-2; 9 nucleotides align to TRBD2. Germline V gene sequence: CDR1 MDHEN, CDR2 SYDVKM. The CDR3 consists of 18 residues. J was trimmed by 3 bases and V by 5 bases; bases with no gene match: 13. The CDR3 reads CASSPTGLRGGHTGELFF. In nucleotides, the CDR3 is TGTGCCAGCAGTCCCACCGGCTTGCGGGGGGGCCACACCGGGGAGCTGTTTTTT.

This chain connects TRBV4-1 to TRBJ1-1; no definite D call. The CDR3 contains 11 residues. V lost 2 bases and J lost 7, with 5 bases in between. Germline V gene lookup returns CDR1 MGHRA and CDR2 YSYEKL. CDR3 in DNA: TGCGCCAGCAGCCAATTTAATGAAGCTTTCTTT. The encoded protein is CASSQFNEAFF.